A selection of T cell receptor beta chains follows, all from one sample in a study of blood T cells in healthy people across ages. TCRdb re-called the 5' RACE reads with MiXCR, one entry per CDR3 protein. The data hold about 800,000 distinct CDR3 sequences, with roughly 64% observed a single time. The sequencing sample was made of blood. These receptors were obtained from a man aged 25 to 45 in good health. Both conserved end residues are trimmed from each CDR3. Size values are once, few and many counts, or a class for expanded clones, and some rows have none.

TRBJ2-2	10	TRBV12-3/TRBV12-4	once	ASRTYTGELF
TRBJ2-1	13	TRBV2	few	ASSRDWQNYNEQF
TRBJ2-7	10	TRBV6-5	-	ASRGQMYEQY
TRBJ2-7	13	TRBV18	-	ASSMNRDGPYEQY
TRBJ1-4	12	TRBV6-1	-	ASSERAENEKLF
TRBJ2-7	14	TRBV7-9	-	ASSSPSQVSSYEQY
TRBJ2-5	11	TRBV7-8	-	ASSHGGDETQY
TRBJ2-1	14	TRBV20-1	-	SSSRAGARGYNEQF
TRBJ1-6	12	TRBV19	-	ASRPGQINSPLH
TRBJ1-1	11	TRBV7-2	few	ASSLTRQDEAF
TRBJ2-5	14	TRBV7-6	-	ASSSGTRRIGETQY
TRBJ2-1	10	TRBV24-1	-	ATGQGLNEQF
TRBJ2-5	11	TRBV7-9	few	ASTILQRETQY
TRBJ2-5	12	TRBV20-1	few	SARLFGGSETQY
TRBJ2-3	14	TRBV10-3	few	ATTDSAGRAWDTQY
TRBJ2-5	12	TRBV5-1	-	ASSTSGPQETQY
TRBJ2-3	9	TRBV20-1	-	SEGGGSTQY
TRBJ2-3	13	TRBV20-1	-	SARDPIAVGDTQY
TRBJ1-1	8	TRBV6-4	-	ASSTGGAF
TRBJ2-4	11	TRBV2	-	ASSGYGASIQY
TRBJ2-7	14	TRBV6-5	-	ASSYSTPGQGYEQY
TRBJ1-5	13	TRBV10-3	once	AISEAADRGEPQH
TRBJ2-7	12	TRBV20-1	many	SARGALSTYEQY
TRBJ2-1	13	TRBV20-1	once	SASDAVLLYNEQF
TRBJ1-2	11	TRBV27	-	ASSWTGASGYT
TRBJ1-5	11	TRBV20-1	few	SARGTGGQPQH
TRBJ2-7	13	TRBV4-3	-	ASSHGLAGLYEQY